The sequence of this T cell receptor beta chain was determined in a study of vaccination effects on CD4 cells after COVID-19. Findings of the study overall: Relatively few convalescent patients took part in the study, which had no early post-infection timepoints. After vaccination, at late timepoints, clones induced by infection and by vaccine contracted markedly.

Using immunoSEQ multiplex PCR, the repertoire was profiled, and TCRdb retains in-frame clones only, with some absent. The sample lists tens of thousands of clones, more than 65% occurring once. Upon completion of more than 9 days in culture, CD4+ T cells were isolated. The person had a PCR-confirmed SARS-CoV-2 infection during March to December 2020. Participants received two doses of either the BNT162b2 or mRNA-1273 vaccine. Germline lookup yields CDR1 SGHTA and CDR2 FQGNSA. V was pared by 4 bases and J by 4 bases, with 6 bases of the junction left unmatched. The CDR3 has 15 amino acids. In the case of this clone: As yet, its antigen is unknown.

The sample in question was CD4+ T cells from PBMCs cultured without peptide, obtained after COVID-19 vaccination. This TCR derives from a human donor who had a prior SARS-CoV-2 infection. V is TRBV7-2 and J is TRBJ2-1, with TRBD2 matching 8 bases. CDR3 in DNA: TGTGCCAGCAGCTCGGTAGCGGGGCTATACAATGAGCAGTTCTTC. It encodes CASSSVAGLYNEQFF. Variable domain in full (rest from reference TRBV7-2 and TRBJ2-1): GAGVSQSPSNKVTEKGKDVELRCDPISGHTALYWYRQSLGQGLEFLIYFQGNSAPDKSGLPSDRFSAERTGGSVSTLTIQRTQQEDSAVYLCASSSVAGLYNEQFFGPGTRLTVL.